This T cell receptor (beta chain) emerged from a study of graft-versus-host responses after intestinal transplantation. Study-wide background: Each recipient received anti-thymocyte globulin induction, then tacrolimus and steroids for roughly 3 years.

Data came from immunoSEQ multiplex PCR; TCRdb stores just in-frame clones and leaves some out. The table lists about 97,000 clones, around 90% of them singletons. Germline V gives CDR1 LGHNT, CDR2 FRNRAP. This CDR3 is 11 amino acids long. The V end lost 6 bases, the J end lost 7 bases, and 10 bases lay between the germline ends. Worth noting for this clone: Its antigen is unidentified.

Whole-study findings and limits: Peak circulating GvH clone levels tracked with early post-transplant HvG declines. Analysis identified GvH clones in recipient marrow, with some appearing first in ileum or blood.

The chain links TRBV12-5 to TRBJ2-7; no definite D call. This receptor was taken from a human patient who received an intestinal transplant, so some T cells may come from the graft donor. Material: PBMCs, obtained approximately 470 days after intestinal transplant. CDR3 protein: CASGPVSEQYF. The CDR3 nucleotides read TGTGCTAGTGGCCCGGTGAGTGAGCAGTACTTC.